Presented here are 27 T cell receptor beta chains from one specimen sequenced in a study of blood T cell repertoires in COVID-19. Here immunoSEQ multiplex PCR was the method, and the copy in TCRdb shows in-frame clones only, minus some. This table holds some 65,000 clones, over 75% found once. Sequenced material: peripheral blood. The source of these receptors is an elderly man with acute or convalescent COVID-19.

This chain links TRBV11-3 with TRBJ2-7, with TRBD1 matching 8 bases. Germline CDR1 SGHNT, CDR2 YENEEA. CDR3 length equals 14 residues. The trim removed 6 bases at V and 4 bases at J, leaving 8 bases unmatched. The CDR3 loop is CASRAGGTQYEQYF. The CDR3 nucleotides are TGTGCCAGCAGGGCAGGGGGCACCCAATACGAGCAGTACTTC.

This clone was found a few times. The rearrangement uses TRBV7-9 and TRBJ1-5; D not resolved. Germline lookup yields CDR1 SEHNR and CDR2 FQNEAQ (reference sequence). This CDR3 comprises 14 residues. V was pared by 5 bases and J by 4 bases, with 12 bases between. CDR3 in amino acids: CASSLTTGNQPQHF. CDR3 DNA sequence: TGTGCCAGCAGCCTCACGACGGGGAATCAGCCCCAGCATTTT.

The rearrangement uses TRBV24-1 and TRBJ1-3; 10 positions match TRBD1. Germline V lookup: CDR1 KGHDR, CDR2 SFDVKD. V lost 12 bases to trimming and J lost 4 bases; unmatched junction nucleotides: 8. This CDR3 has 14 residues. The CDR3 here is CAVSGTGDGNTIYF. The CDR3 DNA is TGTGCCGTCTCCGGGACAGGGGACGGAAACACCATATATTTT.

The V call is TRBV3-1 (or the pseudogene TRBV3-2), the J call TRBJ2-7; D may be TRBD1 (5 bases). This CDR3 has 12 amino acids. The germline CDR1 and CDR2 sequences are LGHDT and YNNKEL (reference sequence). Trimming removed 4 bases from V and 3 bases from J, with 7 bases in between. CDR3 residues: CASSLRGYEQYF. The CDR3 DNA reads as TGTGCCAGCAGCCTAAGGGGCTACGAGCAGTACTTC.

CDR3 nucleotide sequence: TGTGCCACCAGGTCTAGCGGGAGGGGACATGAGCAGTTCTTC. As protein: CATRSSGRGHEQFF. This chain joins TRBV24-1 and TRBJ2-1; 12 bases line up with TRBD2. CDR1 is KGHDR and CDR2 is SFDVKD in the germline V gene. This CDR3 spans 14 amino acids. Trimming cost V 7 bases and J 8 bases; bases outside gene matches: 5.

The chain links TRBV2 to TRBJ2-3; 12 bases map to TRBD2. The trim removed 5 bases at V and 6 bases at J, leaving 3 bases unmatched. Per the germline V gene, CDR1 is SNHLY and CDR2 is FYNNEI. This CDR3 contains 14 residues. CDR3 bases: TGTGCCAGCAGTTACACTAGCGGGGGGGATACGCAGTATTTT. Translating gives CASSYTSGGDTQYF.

This CDR3 reads CASSYSRASAETQYF. The CDR3 DNA reads as TGTGCCAGCAGTTACTCGAGGGCTAGCGCAGAGACCCAGTACTTC. V gene TRBV6-2 or TRBV6-3 combines with J gene TRBJ2-5; a weak D match, TRBD2 (6 bases). With 0 bases removed from V and 4 bases from J, the gap between germline ends came to 12 bases. This CDR3 region has 15 residues. Germline V lookup: CDR1 MNHEY, CDR2 SVGEGT.

This chain joins TRBV6-5 and TRBJ2-3, with D possibly being TRBD2 (5 bases). V lost 5 bases and J lost 1, with 10 bases in between. CDR1 MNHEY and CDR2 SVGAGI come from the germline V gene. The CDR3 sequence is 14 residues long. The CDR3 sequence is CASSRGLRTDTQYF. For the CDR3, the DNA is TGTGCCAGCAGTCGCGGACTTCGCACAGATACGCAGTATTTT.

The chain is built from TRBV10-3 and TRBJ2-1; TRBD2 agrees at 10 bases. V lost 1 base, J lost 4 bases, and 13 bases stayed unmatched. The length of the CDR3 is 19 residues. CDR1 and CDR2 from the germline V gene are ENHRY and SYGVKD. The CDR3 loop reads CAISELGLAGVTRYNEQFF. Written as DNA, the CDR3 is TGTGCCATCAGTGAGTTAGGGCTAGCGGGAGTTACGCGATACAATGAGCAGTTCTTC.

The V gene is TRBV9, the J gene TRBJ2-5, with 7 nucleotides matching TRBD1. V lost 3 bases and J lost 1; bases outside the gene matches: 3. CDR1 is SGDLS and CDR2 is YYNGEE in the germline V gene. The CDR3 length is 14 residues. The CDR3 coding sequence is TGTGCCAGCAGCGGGGACAGCCTCCAAGAGACCCAGTACTTC. Translated: CASSGDSLQETQYF.

The chain links TRBV7-2 to TRBJ1-2; 8 bases map to TRBD1. The CDR3 covers 16 residues. Germline-derived CDR1 and CDR2 are SGHTA and FQGNSA. Unmatched junction bases numbered 12, after V lost 5 bases and J lost 4 bases. The CDR3 nucleotides read TGTGCCAGCAGCCCCGGGACAGGTATCCTGACCTATGGCTACACCTTC. This translates into CASSPGTGILTYGYTF.

V usage is TRBV19 and J usage is TRBJ2-5; D unclear. Trimming removed 3 bases from V and 7 bases from J, with 6 bases in between. This CDR3 contains 11 residues. Germline V gene data show CDR1 as LNHDA and CDR2 as SQIVND (reference sequence). This chain's CDR3 is CASSIRGTQYF. As DNA, the CDR3 is TGTGCCAGTAGTATCCGAGGGACCCAGTACTTC.

The chain recombines TRBV15 with TRBJ2-1; 7 bases are a match to TRBD2. The CDR3 consists of 14 residues. Germline CDR1 and CDR2: LNHNV and YYDKDF (reference sequence). Trimming took 1 base from V and 7 from J; bases not matched to a gene: 4. The CDR3 region is CATSRGTSPNEQFF. Written as DNA, the CDR3 is TGTGCCACCAGCAGAGGGACTAGTCCTAATGAGCAGTTCTTC.

The rearrangement links TRBV30 to TRBJ1-2, with a possible D match to TRBD1 (6 bases). Per the germline V gene, CDR1 is GTSNPN and CDR2 is SVGIG (reference sequence). CDR3 length equals 15 residues. The ends were cut back, 4 bases at V and 3 bases at J, with 18 bases in the middle. The CDR3 region has the DNA TGTGCCTGGACTAGACAGGCGTTAAGGGACTATGGCTACACCTTC. Amino acid sequence: CAWTRQALRDYGYTF.

The chain employs TRBV25-1 and TRBJ1-1, with D perhaps TRBD1 (5 bases). This CDR3 is built from 15 residues. Germline V gene data show CDR1 as MGHDK and CDR2 as SYGVNS. The V end lost 4 bases, the J end lost 2 bases, and 14 bases lay between the germline ends. The CDR3 protein is CASSGSKGANTEAFF. In DNA form, the CDR3 reads TGTGCCAGCAGTGGTTCCAAAGGGGCAAACACTGAAGCTTTCTTT.

V and J are TRBV7-9 and TRBJ2-5; the match to TRBD1 covers 9 bases. From germline, CDR1 is SEHNR and CDR2 FQNEAQ (reference sequence). J lost 5 bases, V lost 5 bases, and 12 bases had no gene match. The CDR3 has 16 amino acids. CDR3 DNA: TGTGCCAGCAGCACCCGGGTAAACAGGGGGCGCGAGACCCAGTACTTC. Protein product: CASSTRVNRGRETQYF.

The chain recombines TRBV5-6 with TRBJ2-5; weak D call: TRBD1 (6 bases). There are 11 residues in the CDR3. Trimming took 4 bases from V and 5 from J, leaving 6 bases between them. Germline-derived CDR1 and CDR2 are SGHDT and YYEEEE. CDR3 bases: TGTGCCAGCAGCCAGGGGGAGACCCAGTACTTC. Amino acids: CASSQGETQYF. Filled out from reference TRBV5-6 and TRBJ2-5, the complete variable domain reads DAGVTQSPTHLIKTRGQQVTLRCSPKSGHDTVSWYQQALGQGPQFIFQYYEEEERQRGNFPDRFSGHQFPNYSSELNVNALLLGDSALYLCASSQGETQYFGPGTRLLVL.

This chain links TRBV3-1 (or the pseudogene TRBV3-2) with TRBJ1-5, with D uncertain. The germline V and J ends were trimmed by 0 bases and 5 bases, with 11 bases remaining between them. Per germline, CDR1 LGHDT and CDR2 YNNKEL (reference sequence). This CDR3 comprises 15 residues. The CDR3 is CASSQEARGDQPQHF. Written as DNA, the CDR3 is TGTGCCAGCAGCCAAGAAGCCCGGGGAGATCAGCCCCAGCATTTT.

CDR3: CASSFGTGATEAFF. CDR3 sequence (DNA): TGTGCCAGCAGTTTCGGGACAGGGGCCACTGAAGCTTTCTTT. The chain joins TRBV6-2 or TRBV6-3 to TRBJ1-1, with TRBD1 matching 10 bases. With V trimmed by 4 bases and J by 4 bases, 3 bases remained unmatched. This CDR3 has 14 residues. Germline CDR1 MNHEY, CDR2 SVGEGT.

This chain connects TRBV3-1 (or the pseudogene TRBV3-2) to TRBJ2-3; the match to TRBD2 covers 9 bases. V was pared by 0 bases and J by 1 base, with 11 bases of the junction left unmatched. The CDR3 length is 19 residues. Germline CDR1 and CDR2: LGHDT and YNNKEL (reference sequence). The CDR3 loop reads CASSQDVAGELWGTDTQYF. CDR3 in DNA: TGTGCCAGCAGCCAAGATGTAGCGGGAGAGCTCTGGGGCACAGATACGCAGTATTTT.

The chain has TRBV28 and TRBJ1-3, with 8 bases that match TRBD1. V lost 7 bases, J lost 4 bases, and 3 bases stayed unmatched. Looked up from germline, CDR1 is MDHEN and CDR2 is SYDVKM. CDR3 length: 13 amino acids. In nucleotides, the CDR3 is TGTGCCAGCACCAGGGGGCCAGGAAACACCATATATTTT. Translated: CASTRGPGNTIYF.

CDR3 loop: CASSPSGRPYNEQFF. The CDR3 nucleotides read TGTGCCAGCAGTCCCAGCGGGAGGCCCTACAATGAGCAGTTCTTC. The V gene is TRBV5-4, the J gene TRBJ2-1; 9 nucleotides match TRBD2. This CDR3 has 15 amino acids. V lost 5 bases to trimming and J lost 2 bases; unmatched junction nucleotides: 5. CDR1 is SGHNT and CDR2 is YYREEE in the germline V gene (reference sequence).

The rearrangement joins TRBV9 to TRBJ2-4; the match to TRBD1 covers 9 bases. This CDR3 contains 16 residues. Germline CDR1 and CDR2: SGDLS and YYNGEE. V trimming: 0 bases; J trimming: 8 bases; junction bases outside the gene matches: 9. The CDR3 region has the DNA TGTGCCAGCAGCGTAGCTACAGGGACAGGGACCCACATTCAGTACTTC. It is translated as CASSVATGTGTHIQYF.

J is TRBJ2-7 and V is TRBV5-1; the match to TRBD2 covers 10 bases. The CDR3 has 19 residues. The germline gives CDR1 SGHRS, CDR2 YFSETQ. Trimming cost V 4 bases and J 4 bases; bases outside gene matches: 20. The CDR3 is CASSARARELAGSIYEQYF. The CDR3 nucleotides read TGCGCCAGCAGCGCACGCGCCCGGGAACTAGCGGGATCCATTTACGAGCAGTACTTC.

The V gene is TRBV11-2, the J gene TRBJ2-5; TRBD2 aligns across 8 bases. CDR3 length: 14 amino acids. The germline V gene encodes CDR1 SGHAT and CDR2 FQNNGV. The V segment lost 6 bases and the J segment 5 bases; nucleotides outside the gene matches: 8. The CDR3 DNA is TGTGCCAGCAGTGGAGCGGGAGAGGGTGAGACCCAGTACTTC. Amino acid sequence: CASSGAGEGETQYF.

The chain recombines TRBV28 with TRBJ1-6; 9 bases are shared with TRBD1. CDR3 length: 14 residues. Germline V CDR1 and CDR2: MDHEN, SYDVKM. V was pared by 3 bases and J by 7 bases, with 1 base of the junction left unmatched. CDR3 sequence reads: CASSFGQGNSPLHF. In DNA, the CDR3 is TGTGCCAGCAGTTTCGGACAGGGGAATTCACCCCTCCACTTT.

The rearrangement links TRBV29-1 to TRBJ1-1, with 9 nucleotides matching TRBD1. The CDR3 extends over 12 amino acids. Trimming at V came to 7 bases and at J to 5 bases, leaving 5 bases not matched to a gene. The V gene's germline CDR1 is SQVTM and CDR2 ANQGSEA. CDR3 residues: CSADRGSTEAFF. CDR3 DNA: TGCAGCGCTGACAGGGGGAGTACTGAAGCTTTCTTT.